The 24 T cell receptor beta chains presented below share a single source sample, sequenced in a study of naive and memory T cell subsets (TCRdb year 2017). Library generation was performed with UMI-ligation and nested PCR. The run used an Illumina MiSeq. An equimolar mix of two oligonucleotides covering both TRBC1 and TRBC2 was used as the beta constant-region primer. TCRdb reprocessing: public reads trimmed at Q25 with fastp, clones called with MiXCR, in-frame beta chains kept. Here each entry gathers all rows of one CDR3 protein and keeps the most common genes and DNA. For this sample there are 70,000 to 95,000 distinct CDR3 sequences; more than 6.5% appear just once. Around 1.7% of the sample belongs to the ten largest clones. Source material: central memory CD4+ T cells from blood. The cell subset or site label of this sample denotes: central memory, CD45RA- CD27+. Source of these receptors: a human donor in good health.

V usage is TRBV6-4 and J usage is TRBJ1-2; TRBD1 matches 7 bases. Trimming removed 7 bases from V and 6 bases from J; junction bases left unmatched: 5. The CDR3 spans 12 residues. CDR1 and CDR2 from the germline V gene are MRHNA and SNTAGT. The CDR3 bases are TGTGCCAGCAAGGGGACAGCTAATGGCTACACCTTC. Translating gives CASKGTANGYTF.

The genes are TRBV9 and TRBJ1-1, with TRBD1 matching over 12 bases. The CDR3 contains 15 residues. After removal of 4 bases from V and 6 bases from J, the junction contained 7 bases not matched to a gene. From germline, CDR1 is SGDLS and CDR2 YYNGEE. CDR3 protein: CASSPPGQGASEAFF. The DNA of the CDR3 is TGTGCCAGCAGCCCTCCGGGACAGGGGGCTTCTGAAGCTTTCTTT.

V is TRBV19 and J is TRBJ2-1; 10 bases agree with TRBD2. The ends lost 6 bases at V and 8 bases at J; junction bases unmatched: 10. The CDR3 runs 15 residues. The germline V gene encodes CDR1 LNHDA and CDR2 SQIVND (reference sequence). CDR3 sequence reads: CASRYLAGARDEQFF. The CDR3, as DNA: TGTGCCAGTAGGTACCTAGCGGGGGCCAGGGATGAGCAGTTCTTC.

This clonotype was counted many times. V and J are TRBV7-9 and TRBJ2-7; D assignment may be TRBD1 or TRBD2 (5 bases each). The CDR3 sequence is 14 residues long. Trimming pared 5 bases from V and 6 bases from J, leaving 17 bases between. Looked up from germline, CDR1 is SEHNR and CDR2 is FQNEAQ (reference sequence). CDR3 bases: TGTGCCAGCAGCCCCTCCGGGGCAATGAGCGAGCAGTACTTC. This translates into CASSPSGAMSEQYF.

At least ten counts were recorded for this clonotype. The J gene is TRBJ2-7, the V gene TRBV20-1, with D possibly matching TRBD2 (6 bases). Germline assignment: CDR1 DFQATT and CDR2 SNEGSKA (reference sequence). The V end lost 5 bases, the J end lost 0 bases, and 14 bases lay between the germline ends. CDR3 length: 14 amino acids. The CDR3 spells CSAAISGTSYEQYF. The DNA of the CDR3 is TGCAGTGCTGCCATTAGCGGAACCTCCTACGAGCAGTACTTC.

The rearrangement links TRBV7-2 to TRBJ2-5; 7 bases match TRBD2. The CDR3 spans 16 residues. In germline, CDR1 is SGHTA, CDR2 FQGNSA. V trimming: 0 bases; J trimming: 5 bases; junction bases outside the gene matches: 9. CDR3: CASSLAGGTLRETQYF. In DNA, the CDR3 is TGTGCCAGCAGCTTAGCGGGGGGGACGCTGCGGGAGACCCAGTACTTC.

The genes are TRBV20-1 and TRBJ2-3, with D unresolved. CDR1 and CDR2 from the germline V gene are DFQATT and SNEGSKA (reference sequence). The CDR3 has 16 residues. Trimming cost V 0 bases and J 6 bases, with 19 bases left between them. The CDR3 spells CSARDPSTYLGDTQYF. Written as DNA, the CDR3 is TGCAGTGCTAGAGATCCCTCGACCTACTTGGGGGATACGCAGTATTTT.

Only a few counts were recorded for this clonotype. This rearrangement joins TRBV4-2 to TRBJ2-1, with D possibly matching TRBD2 (6 bases). Germline V CDR1 and CDR2: LGHNA, YNFKEQ. V was cut by 5 bases and J by 6 bases, with 11 bases left in between. The CDR3 is made up of 13 amino acids. In DNA form, the CDR3 reads TGTGCCAGCAGCAGAAACGGGGGCAATGAGCAGTTCTTC. Residues: CASSRNGGNEQFF.

This clonotype was observed many times. J is TRBJ1-4 and V is TRBV27; a weak D match, TRBD1 (6 bases). V was clipped by 5 bases and J by 10 bases, with 14 bases between them. Germline V gives CDR1 MNHEY, CDR2 SMNVEV (reference sequence). The CDR3 loop spans 13 amino acids. CDR3 amino acids: CASSIRTEGKLFF. The CDR3, as DNA: TGTGCCAGCAGTATCCGGACAGAAGGAAAACTGTTTTTT.

In its sample, this clonotype was seen many times. The rearrangement joins TRBV4-3 to TRBJ2-3; no clear D. The germline gives CDR1 LGHNA, CDR2 YSLEER. V was shortened by 1 base and J by 2 bases, with 10 bases between the two germline ends. This CDR3 contains 15 residues. CDR3: CASSQGFTFTDTQYF. The CDR3 DNA reads TGCGCCAGCAGCCAAGGTTTCACTTTCACAGATACGCAGTATTTT.

This clonotype was counted at least ten times. The chain couples TRBV4-3 to TRBJ1-5; the D is unclear. This CDR3 contains 20 residues. V lost 0 bases, J lost 0 bases, and 21 bases lay in between. CDR1 and CDR2 (germline): LGHNA, YSLEER. CDR3 nucleotide sequence: TGCGCCAGCAGCCAAGAGCTTTTTGGACCAGGCTCATCTAGCAATCAGCCCCAGCATTTT. Translating it yields CASSQELFGPGSSSNQPQHF.

This clonotype was picked up a small number of times. The chain recombines TRBV6-2 or TRBV6-3 with TRBJ1-5; tentatively, D is TRBD1 (5 bases). V gave up 6 bases and J gave up 3 bases, with 18 bases separating them. The CDR3 totals 16 residues. Germline V lookup: CDR1 MNHEY, CDR2 SVGEGT. The CDR3 nucleotides read TGTGCCAGCAGCCTCTTGGGGCAGAACGACAATCAGCCCCAGCATTTT. It encodes CASSLLGQNDNQPQHF.

This clonotype was picked up many times. J is TRBJ1-5 and V is TRBV20-1; D call uncertain. V shed 1 base and J shed 4 bases, with 11 bases lying between them. Germline lookup yields CDR1 DFQATT and CDR2 SNEGSKA (reference sequence). The CDR3 sequence is 14 residues long. The CDR3 region has the DNA TGCAGTGCTAGAGGGACTGTTTTTAATCAGCCCCAGCATTTT. This gives the protein CSARGTVFNQPQHF.

This clonotype has a count of ten or more. This sequence joins TRBV10-2 and TRBJ2-1; 10 positions match TRBD2. Trimming cost V 3 bases and J 5 bases; bases outside gene matches: 4. The length of the CDR3 is 15 residues. From germline, CDR1 is WSHSY and CDR2 SAAADI. CDR3 sequence (DNA): TGCGCCAGCAGTGATAAGCGGGGGGGCCACAATGAGCAGTTCTTC. It translates to CASSDKRGGHNEQFF.

This clonotype was found many times. V and J are TRBV10-3 and TRBJ2-1; the D is unclear. Trimming stripped 8 bases from V and 9 bases from J, with 14 bases between. The length of the CDR3 is 12 residues. Per the germline V gene, CDR1 is ENHRY and CDR2 is SYGVKD. The CDR3 region has the DNA TGTGCCATCGGTAATGAGTGGGGTGAGCAGTTCTTC. Amino acids: CAIGNEWGEQFF.

At least ten counts were recorded for this clonotype. Here the CDR3 reads CSARDQQGYYGYTF. In nucleotides, the CDR3 is TGCAGTGCTAGGGATCAACAGGGATACTATGGCTACACCTTC. The chain carries TRBV20-1 and TRBJ1-2; a weak D match, TRBD1 (6 bases). The V end lost 3 bases, the J end lost 3 bases, and 14 bases lay between the germline ends. The germline V gene encodes CDR1 DFQATT and CDR2 SNEGSKA (reference sequence). This CDR3 is 14 amino acids long.

The rearrangement links TRBV7-2 to TRBJ2-1; D is undetermined. In germline, CDR1 is SGHTA, CDR2 FQGNSA. Trimming pared 2 bases from V and 0 bases from J, leaving 14 bases between. The CDR3 covers 17 residues. CDR3 amino acids: CASSLYNGISSYNEQFF. The CDR3 bases are TGTGCCAGCAGCTTATATAATGGGATAAGCTCCTACAATGAGCAGTTCTTC.

V gene TRBV24-1 combines with J gene TRBJ2-6; D is perhaps TRBD2 (6 bases). Germline lookup yields CDR1 KGHDR and CDR2 SFDVKD. Trimming took off 5 bases at V and 2 bases at J, with 9 bases between the two ends. The CDR3 is 15 residues long. DNA of the CDR3: TGTGCCACCAGTGCCGCGGGGACTGGGGCCAACGTCCTGACTTTC. It is translated as CATSAAGTGANVLTF.

This clonotype has only a few counts. This sequence joins TRBV7-2 and TRBJ2-7, with 7 bases aligning to TRBD2. CDR1 and CDR2 (germline): SGHTA, FQGNSA. V dropped 5 bases and J dropped 5; count of bases not matched to a gene: 12. The CDR3 extends over 15 amino acids. In DNA form, the CDR3 reads TGTGCCAGCAGCCCAGGAAGGGCGGGGGTCGACGAGCAGTACTTC. Translated: CASSPGRAGVDEQYF.

This clonotype was counted many times. The V and J genes are TRBV28 and TRBJ1-1, with D tentatively TRBD1 (5 bases). The CDR3 consists of 14 residues. The V gene lost 5 bases and the J gene lost 0 bases, with 10 bases spanning the gap. The germline V gene has CDR1 MDHEN and CDR2 SYDVKM. DNA for the CDR3: TGTGCCAGCAGTCGGAGGGGTATGAACACTGAAGCTTTCTTT. Protein: CASSRRGMNTEAFF.

This clonotype was seen at least ten times. The chain couples TRBV29-1 to TRBJ2-3; 10 nucleotides line up with TRBD2. Germline V gene sequence: CDR1 SQVTM, CDR2 ANQGSEA. This CDR3 is 13 amino acids long. Losses at the gene ends were 7 bases for V and 2 bases for J; bases not matched to a gene: 3. CDR3 coding DNA: TGCAGCGGCCTAGCGGGGGACACAGATACGCAGTATTTT. Protein sequence: CSGLAGDTDTQYF.

This clonotype came up many times. The chain is built from TRBV7-2 and TRBJ2-7, with D perhaps being TRBD1 or TRBD2 (5 bases each). V gave up 3 bases and J gave up 1 base, with 10 bases separating them. Germline CDR1 SGHTA, CDR2 FQGNSA. The CDR3 has 14 residues. CDR3 in amino acids: CASSFRRESYEQYF. The CDR3 nucleotides read TGTGCCAGCAGCTTTCGCAGGGAGTCCTACGAGCAGTACTTC.

The rearrangement links TRBV5-6 to TRBJ1-5, with D possibly TRBD1 on 6 matching bases. The CDR3 contains 15 residues. Trimming removed 0 bases from V and 7 bases from J, with 14 bases in between. Germline V gene sequence: CDR1 SGHDT, CDR2 YYEEEE. As DNA, the CDR3 is TGTGCCAGCAGCTTGGGTCGGCAGGGGTGGCAGCCCCAGCATTTT. Translation gives CASSLGRQGWQPQHF.

Concerning this clonotype: The junction does not match germline at one end; this may be a read error. The J gene is TRBJ2-1, the V gene TRBV27; the D gene could be TRBD1 or TRBD2 (5 bases each). The CDR3 is 13 residues long. Germline values: CDR1 MNHEY, CDR2 SMNVEV (reference sequence). CDR3 residues: CASSRGTYIEQFF. The CDR3 DNA sequence: TGTGCCAGCAGCCGGGGCACCTACATTGAGCAGTTCTTC.